This TCR beta chain was sequenced for a study of cytomegalovirus exposure and HLA in healthy donors. Study at large: Among about 179 million T cells, an earlier analysis found about 110 million unique TCR beta sequences. Within the Caucasian-associated ancestry cluster were around four fifths of the roughly 400 genotyped donors. Findings and limits, study-wide: In a later analysis, a missense DCLRE1C variant was linked to TCR beta V- and J-gene trimming. It was about 150 TCR beta chains that were listed as cytomegalovirus-associated.

It was with 60 Vbeta and 13 Jbeta primers that the PCR ran. The protocol was immunoSEQ multiplex PCR, while the TCRdb copy is restricted to in-frame clones and leaves out a portion. In the table there are fewer than 150,000 clones, more than 80% of which are singletons. For this clone: As yet, its antigen is unknown.

V was clipped by 2 bases and J by 7 bases; unmatched bases: 6. The V gene's germline CDR1 is MNHNY and CDR2 SVGAGI (reference sequence). The CDR3 spans 15 residues. This sequence was found in a man between 35 and 55 years old in good health and CMV-seronegative. The chain couples TRBV6-6 to TRBJ2-1, with 9 nucleotides matching TRBD2. Sequences were obtained from PBMCs. This chain's CDR3 is CASSYLRGGLNEQFF. The CDR3 bases are TGTGCCAGCAGTTACCTGCGGGGGGGCTTAAATGAGCAGTTCTTC.